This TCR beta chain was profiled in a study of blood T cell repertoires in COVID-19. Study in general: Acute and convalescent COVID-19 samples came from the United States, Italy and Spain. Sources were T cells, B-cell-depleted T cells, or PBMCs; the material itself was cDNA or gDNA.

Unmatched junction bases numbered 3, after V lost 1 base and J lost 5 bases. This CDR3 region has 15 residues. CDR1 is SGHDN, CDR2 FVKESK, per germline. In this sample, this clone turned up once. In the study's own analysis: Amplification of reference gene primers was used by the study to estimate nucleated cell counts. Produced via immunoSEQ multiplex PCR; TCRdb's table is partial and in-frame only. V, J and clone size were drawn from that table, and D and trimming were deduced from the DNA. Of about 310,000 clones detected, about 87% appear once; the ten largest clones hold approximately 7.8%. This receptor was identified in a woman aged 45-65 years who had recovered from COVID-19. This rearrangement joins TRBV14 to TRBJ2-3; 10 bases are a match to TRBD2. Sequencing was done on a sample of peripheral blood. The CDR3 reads CASSQGGTSVDTQYF. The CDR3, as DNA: TGTGCCAGCAGCCAAGGCGGGACTAGCGTAGATACGCAGTATTTT. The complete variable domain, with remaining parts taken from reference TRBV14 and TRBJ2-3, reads EAGVTQFPSHSVIEKGQTVTLRCDPISGHDNLYWYRRVMGKEIKFLLHFVKESKQDESGMPNNRFLAERTGGTYSTLKVQPAELEDSGVYFCASSQGGTSVDTQYFGPGTRLTVL.